A selection of T cell receptor beta chains follows, all from one sample in a study of T cells in Graves' hyperthyroidism and ophthalmopathy. In TCRdb, the multiplex PCR reads were re-called with MiXCR into one record per CDR3 protein. This sample carries 540,000 or so distinct CDR3 sequences, 15% to 19% of them seen once, and the ten largest clones take about 7%. Sequenced material: blood. These receptors came from a woman younger than 45 with Graves' hyperthyroidism. Both conserved end residues are part of each CDR3. Each record gives: clone size, D gene, V gene, J gene, CDR3 DNA, CDR3 protein. D genes are given only for firm matches. Rows may omit the clone size; those that give it use once, few, many or a size class.

size: few
D: -
V: TRBV6-2/TRBV6-3
J: TRBJ2-3
DNA: TGTGCCAGCAGTTCCCAAGGACGGTACACAGATACGCGGTATTTT
CDR3: CASSSQGRYTDTRYF

size: many
D: -
V: TRBV12-3/TRBV12-4
J: TRBJ2-7
DNA: TGTGCCAGCAGCTTTAACTACGAGCAGTACTTC
CDR3: CASSFNYEQYF

size: many
D: TRBD1
V: TRBV11-1
J: TRBJ2-1
DNA: TGTGCCAGCAGCGACCGGGACAGGGGGGACGATGAGCAGTTCTTC
CDR3: CASSDRDRGDDEQFF

size: many
D: -
V: TRBV7-6
J: TRBJ2-1
DNA: TGTGCCAGCAGTCCTAGCGTAAGCTCCTACAATGAGCAGTTCTTC
CDR3: CASSPSVSSYNEQFF

size: few
D: -
V: TRBV9
J: TRBJ2-6
DNA: TGTGCCAGCAGCAAGTGGACAGGGAGGGTGGAAGGGGCCAACGTCCTGACTTTC
CDR3: CASSKWTGRVEGANVLTF

size: few
D: -
V: TRBV2
J: TRBJ2-1
DNA: TGTGCCAGCAGGCAGGGAACGGATTACAATGAGCAGTTCTTC
CDR3: CASRQGTDYNEQFF

size: -
D: TRBD2
V: TRBV29-1
J: TRBJ2-1
DNA: TGCAGCGGTATAAACAGGGGACTAGCAGGGGAGCAGTTCTTC
CDR3: CSGINRGLAGEQFF

size: many
D: -
V: TRBV12-3/TRBV12-4
J: TRBJ1-5
DNA: TGTGCCAGCAGTTTCGCCGGCGGCTGGGGAGTGGAGGGTAGCAATCAGCCCCAGCATTTT
CDR3: CASSFAGGWGVEGSNQPQHF

size: -
D: -
V: TRBV4-1
J: TRBJ1-4
DNA: TGCGCCAGCAGCAGTCAGGCAAGAACTAATGAAAAACTGTTTTTT
CDR3: CASSSQARTNEKLFF

size: many
D: TRBD2
V: TRBV20-1
J: TRBJ2-1
DNA: TGCAGTGCTAGCCGCGGCGGGAGTAGCAATGAGCAGTTCTTC
CDR3: CSASRGGSSNEQFF

size: few
D: TRBD2
V: TRBV5-1
J: TRBJ2-7
DNA: TGCGCCAGCAGAACTGGACTAGCGTCCTACGAGCAGTACTTC
CDR3: CASRTGLASYEQYF

size: many
D: TRBD1
V: TRBV27
J: TRBJ2-1
DNA: TGTGCCAGCAGTTTCGACAGGGGGCCCCACAATGAGCAGTTCTTC
CDR3: CASSFDRGPHNEQFF

size: -
D: TRBD1
V: TRBV25-1
J: TRBJ1-1
DNA: TGTGCCAGCAGTCCCCGGGACAGGGAGGACACTGAAGCTTTCTTT
CDR3: CASSPRDREDTEAFF